This T cell receptor (beta chain) was recorded in a study of blood T cell repertoires in COVID-19. Study-level information: PBMCs, B-cell-depleted T cells, or T cells were the source of the cDNA or gDNA that made up the material.

In the original workflow: Estimates of nucleated cell counts were drawn from the amplification of reference gene primers. Sequenced by immunoSEQ multiplex PCR; TCRdb stores in-frame clones only, minus some. The DNA was the basis for D and trimming; V, J and clone size are from that table. The top ten clones hold over 7% of a sample with roughly 180,000 clones, approximately 85% of them seen once. Participant ages covered 18 to 89 years across around 25 US areas. The V and J ends lost 6 bases and 8 bases respectively, with 11 bases between them. This CDR3 spans 13 amino acids. Sequencing used PBMCs or T cells enriched from blood (not recorded which). This clonotype originated in a woman between 25 and 40 years old who had recovered from COVID-19. J is TRBJ1-6 and V is TRBV23-1; unclear D gene. TRBV23-1 is designated an ORF whose function remains uncertain. CDR3 nucleotides: TGCGCCAGCAGACGAAGACACTATTCACCCCTCCACTTT. Translated: CASRRRHYSPLHF.